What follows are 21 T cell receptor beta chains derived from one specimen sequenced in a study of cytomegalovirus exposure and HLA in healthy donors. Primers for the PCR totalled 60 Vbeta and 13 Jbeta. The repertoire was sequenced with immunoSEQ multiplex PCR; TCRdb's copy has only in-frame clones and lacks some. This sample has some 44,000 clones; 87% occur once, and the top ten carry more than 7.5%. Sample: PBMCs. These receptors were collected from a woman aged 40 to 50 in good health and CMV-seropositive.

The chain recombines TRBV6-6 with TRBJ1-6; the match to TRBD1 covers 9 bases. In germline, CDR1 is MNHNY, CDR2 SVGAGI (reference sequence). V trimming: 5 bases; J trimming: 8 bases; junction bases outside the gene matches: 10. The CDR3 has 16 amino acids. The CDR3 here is CASSAFGDRDYSPLHF. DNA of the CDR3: TGTGCCAGCAGTGCGTTTGGGGACAGGGATTATTCACCCCTCCACTTT.

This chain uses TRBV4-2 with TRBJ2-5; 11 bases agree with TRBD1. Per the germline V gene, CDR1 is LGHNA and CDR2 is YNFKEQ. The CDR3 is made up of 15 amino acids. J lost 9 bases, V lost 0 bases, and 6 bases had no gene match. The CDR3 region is CASSQEGQGGRAQYF. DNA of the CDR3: TGTGCCAGCAGCCAAGAGGGACAGGGGGGGAGAGCCCAGTACTTC.

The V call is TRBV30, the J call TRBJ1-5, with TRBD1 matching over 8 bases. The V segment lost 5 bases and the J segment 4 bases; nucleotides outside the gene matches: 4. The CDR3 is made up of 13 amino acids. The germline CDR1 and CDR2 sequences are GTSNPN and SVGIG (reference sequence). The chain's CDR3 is CAWAGGLNQPQHF. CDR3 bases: TGTGCCTGGGCAGGGGGCTTAAATCAGCCCCAGCATTTT.

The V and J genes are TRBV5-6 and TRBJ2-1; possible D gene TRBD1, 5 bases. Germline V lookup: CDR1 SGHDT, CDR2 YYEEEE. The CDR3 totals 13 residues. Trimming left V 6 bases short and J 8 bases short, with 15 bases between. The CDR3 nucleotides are TGTGCCAGCACCCCAGGGATGTTCGATGAGCAGTTCTTC. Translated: CASTPGMFDEQFF.

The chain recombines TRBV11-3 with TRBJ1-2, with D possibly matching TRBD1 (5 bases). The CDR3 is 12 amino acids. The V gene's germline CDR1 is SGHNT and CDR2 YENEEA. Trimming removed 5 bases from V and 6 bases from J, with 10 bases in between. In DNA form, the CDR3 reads TGTGCCAGCAGCGACTCAGGGCATGGCTACACCTTC. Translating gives CASSDSGHGYTF. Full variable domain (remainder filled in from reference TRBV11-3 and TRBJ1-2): EAGVVQSPRYKIIEKKQPVAFWCNPISGHNTLYWYLQNLGQGPELLIRYENEEAVDDSQLPKDRFSAERLKGVDSTLKIQPAELGDSAVYLCASSDSGHGYTFGSGTRLTVV.

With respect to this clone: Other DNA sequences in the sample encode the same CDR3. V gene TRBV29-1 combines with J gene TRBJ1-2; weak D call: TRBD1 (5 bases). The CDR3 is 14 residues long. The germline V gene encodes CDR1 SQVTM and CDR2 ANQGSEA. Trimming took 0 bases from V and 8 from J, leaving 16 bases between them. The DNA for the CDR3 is TGCAGCGTTGAAGAGGGAGGGCAGGGTGGAGGCTACACCTTC. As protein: CSVEEGGQGGGYTF.

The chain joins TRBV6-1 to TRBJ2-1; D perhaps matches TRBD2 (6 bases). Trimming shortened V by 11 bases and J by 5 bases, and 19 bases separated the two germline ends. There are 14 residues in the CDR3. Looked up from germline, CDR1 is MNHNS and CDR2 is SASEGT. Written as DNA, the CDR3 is TGTGCCGGACTCGATTCAGCGGGTAACAATGAGCAGTTCTTC. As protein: CAGLDSAGNNEQFF.

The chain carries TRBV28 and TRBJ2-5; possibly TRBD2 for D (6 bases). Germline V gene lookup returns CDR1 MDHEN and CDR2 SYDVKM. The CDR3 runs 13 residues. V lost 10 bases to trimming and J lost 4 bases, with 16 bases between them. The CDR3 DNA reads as TGTGCCACCCTAATCCCTAGCGCAGAGACCCAGTACTTC. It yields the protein CATLIPSAETQYF.

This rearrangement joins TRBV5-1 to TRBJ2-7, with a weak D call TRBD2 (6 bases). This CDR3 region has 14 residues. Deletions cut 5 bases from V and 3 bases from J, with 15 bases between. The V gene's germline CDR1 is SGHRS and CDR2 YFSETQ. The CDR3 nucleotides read TGCGCCAGCAGGTCGGGAGTTTCAAACTACGAGCAGTACTTC. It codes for CASRSGVSNYEQYF. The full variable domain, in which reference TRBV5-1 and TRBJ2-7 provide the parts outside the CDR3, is KAGVTQTPRYLIKTRGQQVTLSCSPISGHRSVSWYQQTPGQGLQFLFEYFSETQRNKGNFPGRFSGRQFSNSRSEMNVSTLELGDSALYLCASRSGVSNYEQYFGPGTRLTVT.

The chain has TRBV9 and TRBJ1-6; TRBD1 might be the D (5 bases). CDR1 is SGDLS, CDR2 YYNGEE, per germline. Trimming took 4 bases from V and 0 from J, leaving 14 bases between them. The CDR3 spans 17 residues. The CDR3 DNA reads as TGTGCCAGCAGCCCTCAACAGGTTAGCTCCTATAATTCACCCCTCCACTTT. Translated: CASSPQQVSSYNSPLHF.

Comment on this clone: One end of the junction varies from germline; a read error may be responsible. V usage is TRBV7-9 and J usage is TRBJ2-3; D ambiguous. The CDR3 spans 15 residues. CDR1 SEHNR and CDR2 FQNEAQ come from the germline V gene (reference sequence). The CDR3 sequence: CSSSLDKQNLDTQYF. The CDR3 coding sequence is TGTTCCAGCAGCTTAGATAAACAGAATCTAGATACGCAGTATTTT.

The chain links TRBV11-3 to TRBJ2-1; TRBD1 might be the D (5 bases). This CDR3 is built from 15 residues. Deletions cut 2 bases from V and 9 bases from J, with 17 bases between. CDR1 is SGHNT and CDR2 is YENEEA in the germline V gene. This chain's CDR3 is CASSLTRAYSSEQFF. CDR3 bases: TGTGCCAGCAGCTTAACCAGGGCATATTCCAGTGAGCAGTTCTTC.

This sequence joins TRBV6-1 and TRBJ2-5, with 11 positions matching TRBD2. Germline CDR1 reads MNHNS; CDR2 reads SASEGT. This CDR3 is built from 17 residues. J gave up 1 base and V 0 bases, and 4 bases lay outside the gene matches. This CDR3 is CASSEALAGGSQETQYF. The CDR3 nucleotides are TGTGCCAGCAGTGAAGCGCTAGCGGGGGGTTCCCAAGAGACCCAGTACTTC.

CDR3 sequence: CASSSLFGNTIYF. The CDR3 coding sequence is TGTGCCAGCAGCTCCCTTTTTGGAAACACCATATATTTT. J is TRBJ1-3 and V is TRBV7-2; D not certain. Germline CDR1 SGHTA, CDR2 FQGNSA. The CDR3 is 13 amino acids. The germline V and J ends were trimmed by 4 bases and 3 bases, with 7 bases remaining between them.

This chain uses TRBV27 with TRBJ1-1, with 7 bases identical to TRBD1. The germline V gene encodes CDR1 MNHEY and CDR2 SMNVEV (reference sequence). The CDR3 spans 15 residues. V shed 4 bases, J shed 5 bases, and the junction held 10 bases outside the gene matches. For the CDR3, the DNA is TGTGCCAGCAGTTCCCGAAGGACAGGAGGGACTGAAGCTTTCTTT. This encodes CASSSRRTGGTEAFF.

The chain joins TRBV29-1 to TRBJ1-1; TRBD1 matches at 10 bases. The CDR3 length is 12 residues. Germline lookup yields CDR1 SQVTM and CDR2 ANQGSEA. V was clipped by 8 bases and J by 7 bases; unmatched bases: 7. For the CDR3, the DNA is TGCAGCTCGCCGGGACAGGGGCTTGAAGCTTTCTTT. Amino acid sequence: CSSPGQGLEAFF.

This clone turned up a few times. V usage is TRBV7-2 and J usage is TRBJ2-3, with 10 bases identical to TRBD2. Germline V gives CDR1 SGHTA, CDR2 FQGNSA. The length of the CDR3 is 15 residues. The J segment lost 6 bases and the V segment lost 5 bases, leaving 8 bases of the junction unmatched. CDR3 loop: CASSRSSGGGDTQYF. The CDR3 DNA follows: TGTGCCAGCAGCCGATCTAGCGGGGGAGGCGATACGCAGTATTTT.

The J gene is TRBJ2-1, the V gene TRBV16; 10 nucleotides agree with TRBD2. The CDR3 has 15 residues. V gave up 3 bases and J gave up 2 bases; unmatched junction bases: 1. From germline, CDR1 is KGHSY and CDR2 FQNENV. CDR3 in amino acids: CASSHLAGAYNEQFF. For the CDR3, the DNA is TGTGCCAGCAGCCATCTAGCGGGGGCCTACAATGAGCAGTTCTTC.

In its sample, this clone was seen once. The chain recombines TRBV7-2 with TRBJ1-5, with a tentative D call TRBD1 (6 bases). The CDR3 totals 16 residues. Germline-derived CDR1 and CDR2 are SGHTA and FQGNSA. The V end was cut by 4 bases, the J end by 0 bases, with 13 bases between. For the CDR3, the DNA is TGTGCCAGCAGCTCTACAGGGCTTTATAGCAATCAGCCCCAGCATTTT. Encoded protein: CASSSTGLYSNQPQHF.

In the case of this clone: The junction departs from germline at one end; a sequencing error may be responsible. For the CDR3, the DNA is TGTTCCAGCAGCTTATCCGGCAGGGGCATTGCAGATACGCAGTATTTT. Translated, it gives CSSSLSGRGIADTQYF. The rearrangement uses TRBV7-9 and TRBJ2-3, with a tentative D call TRBD1 (6 bases). Germline CDR1 and CDR2: SEHNR and FQNEAQ (reference sequence). CDR3 length: 16 amino acids.

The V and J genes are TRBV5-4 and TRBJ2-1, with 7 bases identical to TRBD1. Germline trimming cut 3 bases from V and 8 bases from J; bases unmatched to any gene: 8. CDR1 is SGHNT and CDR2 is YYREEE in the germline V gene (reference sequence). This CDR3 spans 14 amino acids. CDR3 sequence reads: CASSSRQGGDEQFF. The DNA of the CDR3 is TGTGCCAGCAGCTCCAGACAGGGTGGCGATGAGCAGTTCTTC.